The T cell receptor beta chain under discussion was sequenced for a study of shared clonotypes between healthy human individuals. Method: immunoSEQ multiplex PCR; TCRdb's copy keeps in-frame clones and lacks some. The sample has roughly 1,000,000 clones; around 78% are singletons. V lost 2 bases and J 0 bases, leaving 15 bases between the germline ends. In germline, CDR1 is MNHNS, CDR2 SASEGT. The CDR3 length is 17 residues. This receptor was obtained from a man between 18 and 35 years old in good health. Some clones in this sample may be carry-over from other donors' samples. The sample was memory CD4+ T cells from PBMCs. Documented subset: CD45RA-negative fraction. This sequence joins TRBV6-1 and TRBJ2-3; D not resolved. Here the CDR3 DNA reads TGTGCCAGCAGTGAACCCCCCGTTATTACTAGCACAGATACGCAGTATTTT. The encoded protein is CASSEPPVITSTDTQYF.